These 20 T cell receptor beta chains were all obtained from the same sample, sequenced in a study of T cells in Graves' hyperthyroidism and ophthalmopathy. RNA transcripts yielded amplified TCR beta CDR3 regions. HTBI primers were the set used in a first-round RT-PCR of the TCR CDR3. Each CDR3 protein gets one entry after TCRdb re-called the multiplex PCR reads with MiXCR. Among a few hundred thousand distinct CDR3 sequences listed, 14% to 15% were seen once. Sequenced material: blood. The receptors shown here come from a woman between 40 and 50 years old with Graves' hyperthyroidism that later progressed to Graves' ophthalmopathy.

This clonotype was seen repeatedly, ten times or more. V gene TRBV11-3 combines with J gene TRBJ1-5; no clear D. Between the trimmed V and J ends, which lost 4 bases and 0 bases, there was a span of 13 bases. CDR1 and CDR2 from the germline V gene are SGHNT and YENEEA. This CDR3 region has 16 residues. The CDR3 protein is CASSSKIYYSNQPQHF. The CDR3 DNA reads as TGTGCCAGCAGCTCCAAGATCTACTATAGCAATCAGCCCCAGCATTTT. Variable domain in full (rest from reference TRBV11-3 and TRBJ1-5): EAGVVQSPRYKIIEKKQPVAFWCNPISGHNTLYWYLQNLGQGPELLIRYENEEAVDDSQLPKDRFSAERLKGVDSTLKIQPAELGDSAVYLCASSSKIYYSNQPQHFGDGTRLSIL.

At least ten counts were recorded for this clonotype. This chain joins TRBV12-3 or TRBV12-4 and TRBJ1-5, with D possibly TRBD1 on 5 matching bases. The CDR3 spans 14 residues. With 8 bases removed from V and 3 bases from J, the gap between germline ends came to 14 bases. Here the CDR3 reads CASSAGRDNQPQHF. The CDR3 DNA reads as TGTGCCAGCTCGGCGGGACGGGACAATCAGCCCCAGCATTTT.

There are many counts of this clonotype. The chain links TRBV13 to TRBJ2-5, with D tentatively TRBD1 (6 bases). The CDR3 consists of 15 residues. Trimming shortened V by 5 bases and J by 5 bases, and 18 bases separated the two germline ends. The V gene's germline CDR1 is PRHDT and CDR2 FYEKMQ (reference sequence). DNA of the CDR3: TGTGCCAGCAGCCCCGCTCAGGGGCTTCGGGAGACCCAGTACTTC. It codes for CASSPAQGLRETQYF. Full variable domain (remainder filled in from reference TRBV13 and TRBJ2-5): AAGVIQSPRHLIKEKRETATLKCYPIPRHDTVYWYQQGPGQDPQFLISFYEKMQSDKGSIPDRFSAQQFSDYHSELNMSSLELGDSALYFCASSPAQGLRETQYFGPGTRLLVL.

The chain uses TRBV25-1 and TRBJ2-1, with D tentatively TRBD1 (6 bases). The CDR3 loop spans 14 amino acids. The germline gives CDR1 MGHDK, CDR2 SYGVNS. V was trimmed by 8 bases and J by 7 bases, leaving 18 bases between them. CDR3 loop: CASERPDRRNEQFF. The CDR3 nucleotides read TGTGCCAGCGAGAGACCGGACAGACGAAATGAGCAGTTCTTC.

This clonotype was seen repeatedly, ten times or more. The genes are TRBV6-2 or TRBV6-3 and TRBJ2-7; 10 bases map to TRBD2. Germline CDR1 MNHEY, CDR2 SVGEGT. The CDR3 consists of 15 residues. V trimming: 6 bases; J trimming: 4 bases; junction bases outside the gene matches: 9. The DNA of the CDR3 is TGTGCCAGCAGAGTACGGACTAGCGGAAAGTACGAGCAGTACTTC. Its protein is CASRVRTSGKYEQYF.

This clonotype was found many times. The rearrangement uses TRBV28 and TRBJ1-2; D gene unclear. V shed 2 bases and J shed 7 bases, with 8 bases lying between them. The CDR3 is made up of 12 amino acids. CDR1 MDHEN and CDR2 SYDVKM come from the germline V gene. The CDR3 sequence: CASSLPPLGYTF. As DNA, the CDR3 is TGTGCCAGCAGTTTACCCCCTCTTGGCTACACCTTC.

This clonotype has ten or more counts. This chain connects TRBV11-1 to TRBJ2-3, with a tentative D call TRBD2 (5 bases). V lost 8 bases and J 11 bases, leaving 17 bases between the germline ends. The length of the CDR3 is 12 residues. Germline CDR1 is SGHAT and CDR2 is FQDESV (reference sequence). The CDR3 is CASRATPGMQYF. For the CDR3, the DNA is TGTGCCAGCCGTGCAACCCCGGGAATGCAGTATTTT.

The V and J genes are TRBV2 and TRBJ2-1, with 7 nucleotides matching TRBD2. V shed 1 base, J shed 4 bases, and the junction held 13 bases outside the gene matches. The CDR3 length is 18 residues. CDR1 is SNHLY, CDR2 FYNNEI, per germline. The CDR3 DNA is TGTGCCAGCAGTGAAGTTTCGTTACTAGGGCGGGAGTACAATGAGCAGTTCTTC. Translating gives CASSEVSLLGREYNEQFF. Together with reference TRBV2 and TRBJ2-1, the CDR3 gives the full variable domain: EPEVTQTPSHQVTQMGQEVILRCVPISNHLYFYWYRQILGQKVEFLVSFYNNEISEKSEIFDDQFSVERPDGSNFTLKIRSTKLEDSAMYFCASSEVSLLGREYNEQFFGPGTRLTVL.

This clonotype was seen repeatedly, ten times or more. The CDR3 loop is CASGGGVAPYNEQFF. CDR3 coding DNA: TGCGCCAGCGGAGGGGGGGTAGCACCCTACAATGAGCAGTTCTTC. This chain connects TRBV4-1 to TRBJ2-1, with D maybe TRBD2 (7 bases). In germline, CDR1 is MGHRA, CDR2 YSYEKL. The CDR3 is 15 amino acids. V lost 8 bases to trimming and J lost 2 bases, with 16 bases between them.

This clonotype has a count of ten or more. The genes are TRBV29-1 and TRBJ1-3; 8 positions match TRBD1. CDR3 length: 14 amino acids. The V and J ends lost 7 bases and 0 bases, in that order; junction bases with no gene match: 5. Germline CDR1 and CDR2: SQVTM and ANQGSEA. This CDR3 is CSASGTGSGNTIYF. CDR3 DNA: TGCAGCGCCTCGGGGACAGGCTCTGGAAACACCATATATTTT.

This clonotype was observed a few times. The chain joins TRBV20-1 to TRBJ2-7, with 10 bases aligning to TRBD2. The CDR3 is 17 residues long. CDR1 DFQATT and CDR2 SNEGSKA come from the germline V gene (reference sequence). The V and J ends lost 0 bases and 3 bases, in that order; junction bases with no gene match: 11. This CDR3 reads CSARDVGLAGASYEQYF. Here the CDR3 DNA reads TGCAGTGCTAGAGATGTTGGGCTAGCGGGAGCGAGCTACGAGCAGTACTTC.

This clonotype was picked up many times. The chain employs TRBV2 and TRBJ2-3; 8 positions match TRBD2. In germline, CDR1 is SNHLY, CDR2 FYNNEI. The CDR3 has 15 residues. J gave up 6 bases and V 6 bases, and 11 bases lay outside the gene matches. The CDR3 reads CASRHTSGLGDTQYF. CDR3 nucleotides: TGTGCCAGCAGGCACACTAGCGGCCTCGGGGATACGCAGTATTTT.

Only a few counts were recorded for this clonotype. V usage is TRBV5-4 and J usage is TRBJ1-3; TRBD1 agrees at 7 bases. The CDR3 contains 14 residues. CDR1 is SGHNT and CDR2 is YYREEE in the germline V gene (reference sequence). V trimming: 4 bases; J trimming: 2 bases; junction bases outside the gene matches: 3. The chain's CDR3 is CASSKDRPGNTIYF. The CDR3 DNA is TGTGCCAGCAGCAAGGACAGGCCTGGAAACACCATATATTTT.

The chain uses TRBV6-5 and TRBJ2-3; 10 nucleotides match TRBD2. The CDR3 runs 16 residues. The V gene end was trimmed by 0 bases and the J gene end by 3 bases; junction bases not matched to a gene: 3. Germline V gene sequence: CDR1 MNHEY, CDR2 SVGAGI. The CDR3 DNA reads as TGTGCCAGCAGTTACTCGGGTAGCGGGGGGACAGATACGCAGTATTTT. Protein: CASSYSGSGGTDTQYF.

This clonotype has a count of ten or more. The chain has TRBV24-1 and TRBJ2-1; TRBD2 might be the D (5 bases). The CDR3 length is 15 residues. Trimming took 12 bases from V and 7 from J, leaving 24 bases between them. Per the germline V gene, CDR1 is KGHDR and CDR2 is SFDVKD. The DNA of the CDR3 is TGTGCCCCTCCGAGGGCCGAACCACAAGCTAATGAGCAGTTCTTC. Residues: CAPPRAEPQANEQFF.

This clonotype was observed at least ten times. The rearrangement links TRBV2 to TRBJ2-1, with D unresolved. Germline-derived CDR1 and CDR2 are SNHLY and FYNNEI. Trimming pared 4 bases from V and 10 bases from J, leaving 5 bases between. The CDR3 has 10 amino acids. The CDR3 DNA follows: TGTGCCAGCAGTGCAACGGAGCAGTTCTTC. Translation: CASSATEQFF.

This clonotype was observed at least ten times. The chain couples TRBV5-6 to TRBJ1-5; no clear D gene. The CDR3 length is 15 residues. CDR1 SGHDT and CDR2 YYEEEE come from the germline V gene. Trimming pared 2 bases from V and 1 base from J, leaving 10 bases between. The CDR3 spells CASSLMEKSNQPQHF. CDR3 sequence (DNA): TGTGCCAGCAGCTTAATGGAAAAAAGCAATCAGCCCCAGCATTTT.

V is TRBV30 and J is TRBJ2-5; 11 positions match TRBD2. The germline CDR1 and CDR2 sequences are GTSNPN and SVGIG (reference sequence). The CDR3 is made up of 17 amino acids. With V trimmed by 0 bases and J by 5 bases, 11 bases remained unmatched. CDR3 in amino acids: CAWSVARTSGSGETQYF. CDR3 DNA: TGTGCCTGGAGTGTAGCGAGAACTAGCGGGAGTGGGGAGACCCAGTACTTC. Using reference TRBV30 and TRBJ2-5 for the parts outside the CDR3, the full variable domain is SQTIHQWPATLVQPVGSPLSLECTVEGTSNPNLYWYRQAAGRGLQLLFYSVGIGQISSEVPQNLSASRPQDRQFILSSKKLLLSDSGFYLCAWSVARTSGSGETQYFGPGTRLLVL.

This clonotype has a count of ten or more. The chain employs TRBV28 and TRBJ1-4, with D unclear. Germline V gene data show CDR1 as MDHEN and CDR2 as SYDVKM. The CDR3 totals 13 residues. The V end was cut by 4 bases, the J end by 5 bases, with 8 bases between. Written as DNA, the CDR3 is TGTGCCAGCAGTTGGTGGCAAAATGAAAAACTGTTTTTT. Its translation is CASSWWQNEKLFF.

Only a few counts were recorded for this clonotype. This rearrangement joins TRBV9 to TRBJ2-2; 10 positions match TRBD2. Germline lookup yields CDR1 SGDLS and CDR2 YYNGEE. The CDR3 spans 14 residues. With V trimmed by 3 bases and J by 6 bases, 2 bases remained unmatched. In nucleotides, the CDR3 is TGTGCCAGCAGCGCTAGCGGGAGCGCCGGGGAGCTGTTTTTT. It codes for CASSASGSAGELFF. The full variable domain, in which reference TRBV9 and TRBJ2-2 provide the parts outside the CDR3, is DSGVTQTPKHLITATGQRVTLRCSPRSGDLSVYWYQQSLDQGLQFLIQYYNGEERAKGNILERFSAQQFPDLHSELNLSSLELGDSALYFCASSASGSAGELFFGEGSRLTVL.